The 16 T cell receptor beta chains below come from one sample, sequenced in a study of T cell repertoires in cytomegalovirus infection. Using its own MiXCR run on the reads, TCRdb lists one record per CDR3 protein. The sample lists about 83,000 distinct CDR3 sequences, less than 30% occurring once. Their target antigens are unknown. The material was CD8+ T cells from cultured PBMCs, obtained from culture after CMV antigen stimulation. These receptors originate from a human donor in good health (CMV status not recorded). Some clones in this sample may be carry-over from other donors' samples.

The CDR3 DNA reads TGTGCCAGCACGATTGACAGTCCCCTCCGGACCCAGTACTTC. This codes for CASTIDSPLRTQYF. V usage is TRBV12-3 or TRBV12-4 and J usage is TRBJ2-5; TRBD1 is a possible D gene (5 bases). V lost 7 bases, J lost 7 bases, and 19 bases lay in between. This CDR3 is 14 amino acids long.

This clonotype showed up just a few times. The CDR3 sequence is CASSLRRASGDVTQYF. DNA of the CDR3: TGTGCCAGCAGCTTAAGGAGGGCTAGCGGGGACGTGACCCAGTACTTC. The gene calls are TRBV11-2 and TRBJ2-5, with 9 bases that match TRBD2. Germline values: CDR1 SGHAT, CDR2 FQNNGV. This CDR3 has 16 residues. The junction had 11 bases not matched to a gene; V was cut back by 2 bases and J by 7 bases.

This clonotype was observed at least ten times. The rearrangement links TRBV19 to TRBJ2-5; 12 bases align to TRBD2. In germline, CDR1 is LNHDA, CDR2 SQIVND (reference sequence). With V trimmed by 6 bases and J by 3 bases, 5 bases remained unmatched. This CDR3 is 15 amino acids long. The CDR3 bases are TGTGCCAGTAGCACTCCTAGCGGGGGGGAAGAGACCCAGTACTTC. Amino acid sequence: CASSTPSGGEETQYF.

The chain uses TRBV5-1 and TRBJ2-3; maybe TRBD1 (6 bases). V was pared by 4 bases and J by 0 bases, with 21 bases between. Germline V gene sequence: CDR1 SGHRS, CDR2 YFSETQ. This CDR3 spans 18 amino acids. Written as DNA, the CDR3 is TGCGCCAGCAGCCCTCTCTACAGGGCGGTGGAAAGCACAGATACGCAGTATTTT. Amino acid sequence: CASSPLYRAVESTDTQYF.

This chain links TRBV10-3 with TRBJ1-1; D is uncertain. CDR3 length: 13 amino acids. CDR1 ENHRY and CDR2 SYGVKD come from the germline V gene. V was pared by 3 bases and J by 2 bases, with 7 bases between. The CDR3 DNA sequence: TGTGCCATCAGTGACCCCGACAACACTGAAGCTTTCTTT. This sequence encodes CAISDPDNTEAFF.

This clonotype was recorded a few times. V gene TRBV27 combines with J gene TRBJ1-2; TRBD1 matches 7 bases. The CDR3 is 14 amino acids. Germline V gene data show CDR1 as MNHEY and CDR2 as SMNVEV (reference sequence). V was clipped by 5 bases and J by 6 bases; unmatched bases: 9. DNA for the CDR3: TGTGCCAGCAGTCCCCCGGGAGGGGGCGATGGCTACACCTTC. Translation: CASSPPGGGDGYTF.

This clonotype has only a few counts. This chain uses TRBV27 with TRBJ2-7; 8 nucleotides match TRBD2. Trimming at V came to 4 bases and at J to 3 bases, leaving 8 bases not matched to a gene. Per germline, CDR1 MNHEY and CDR2 SMNVEV (reference sequence). The CDR3 loop spans 15 amino acids. The CDR3 bases are TGTGCCAGCAGTTCGGGAGGGACGGGGATCTACGAGCAGTACTTC. Translation: CASSSGGTGIYEQYF.

This clonotype was counted between two and nine times. This chain links TRBV5-8 with TRBJ2-5, with D uncertain. Germline-derived CDR1 and CDR2 are SGHTS and YDEGEE. Between the trimmed V and J ends, which lost 2 bases and 1 base, there was a span of 9 bases. This CDR3 region has 14 residues. The CDR3 is CASSFQVGQETQYF. The CDR3, as DNA: TGTGCCAGCAGCTTCCAAGTGGGCCAAGAGACCCAGTACTTC.

V usage is TRBV5-6 and J usage is TRBJ1-5, with D maybe TRBD1 (6 bases). Per germline, CDR1 SGHDT and CDR2 YYEEEE. The CDR3 totals 17 residues. The V gene lost 0 bases and the J gene lost 1 base, with 14 bases spanning the gap. DNA of the CDR3: TGTGCCAGCAGCTTGGGGGGGCCAGGTCCAAGCAATCAGCCCCAGCATTTT. It is translated as CASSLGGPGPSNQPQHF.

The chain recombines TRBV7-9 with TRBJ2-1; D possibly uses TRBD1 or TRBD2 (7 bases each). The CDR3 covers 16 residues. The germline V gene encodes CDR1 SEHNR and CDR2 FQNEAQ (reference sequence). Trimming cost V 5 bases and J 0 bases, with 14 bases left between them. The CDR3 nucleotides read TGTGCCAGCAGCCCAGGGGGAGGGAGCTCCTACAATGAGCAGTTCTTC. It is translated as CASSPGGGSSYNEQFF.

V is TRBV4-1 and J is TRBJ2-1; possible D gene TRBD1, 5 bases. Per germline, CDR1 MGHRA and CDR2 YSYEKL. V was clipped by 9 bases and J by 1 base, with 7 bases between them. The CDR3 runs 12 residues. CDR3 in amino acids: CASAGSYNEQFF. The CDR3 DNA is TGCGCCAGTGCAGGGTCCTACAATGAGCAGTTCTTC.

This clonotype has just a few counts. The rearrangement joins TRBV28 to TRBJ2-7, with D hard to call. The CDR3 spans 15 residues. In germline, CDR1 is MDHEN, CDR2 SYDVKM. Between the trimmed V and J ends, which lost 4 bases and 5 bases, there was a span of 18 bases. The CDR3: CASSSTQDPKNEQYF. Here the CDR3 DNA reads TGTGCCAGCAGTTCTACGCAAGACCCGAAGAACGAGCAGTACTTC.

As for this clonotype: A read error is possible here, since a much larger clone lies one base away. The V gene is TRBV27, the J gene TRBJ1-6, with D unresolved. CDR3 length equals 14 residues. Germline CDR1 MNHEY, CDR2 SMNVEV (reference sequence). Trimming cost V 6 bases and J 0 bases, with 6 bases left between them. The CDR3 sequence: CASSLSSYNSPLHF. CDR3 DNA sequence: TGTGCCAGCAGCCTGAGCTCCTATAATTCACCCCTCCACTTT.

The V and J genes are TRBV12-3 or TRBV12-4 and TRBJ2-1, with 11 bases identical to TRBD1. J lost 6 bases, V lost 2 bases, and 6 bases had no gene match. The CDR3 sequence is 16 residues long. The CDR3 region is CASSLREGTGGNEQFF. The CDR3 coding sequence is TGTGCCAGCAGTTTAAGGGAGGGGACAGGGGGCAATGAGCAGTTCTTC.

This clonotype was counted only a few times. This sequence joins TRBV9 and TRBJ1-3, with a possible D match to TRBD1 (5 bases). Germline CDR1 SGDLS, CDR2 YYNGEE. CDR3 length equals 14 residues. V lost 1 base and J lost 4, with 9 bases in between. As DNA, the CDR3 is TGTGCCAGCAGCGTAAGCAGGGACGGAAACACCATATATTTT. Amino acid sequence: CASSVSRDGNTIYF.

A single count supports this clonotype. A much larger clone differs by one base, so this may be a read error. The V call is TRBV7-6, the J call TRBJ2-7; 7 bases are shared with TRBD2. The CDR3 has 14 residues. Germline CDR1 reads SGHVS; CDR2 reads FNYEAQ. CDR3 protein: CASSLGTSAYERYF. CDR3 nucleotide sequence: TGTGCCAGCAGCTTAGGGACTAGTGCATACGAGCGGTACTTC.